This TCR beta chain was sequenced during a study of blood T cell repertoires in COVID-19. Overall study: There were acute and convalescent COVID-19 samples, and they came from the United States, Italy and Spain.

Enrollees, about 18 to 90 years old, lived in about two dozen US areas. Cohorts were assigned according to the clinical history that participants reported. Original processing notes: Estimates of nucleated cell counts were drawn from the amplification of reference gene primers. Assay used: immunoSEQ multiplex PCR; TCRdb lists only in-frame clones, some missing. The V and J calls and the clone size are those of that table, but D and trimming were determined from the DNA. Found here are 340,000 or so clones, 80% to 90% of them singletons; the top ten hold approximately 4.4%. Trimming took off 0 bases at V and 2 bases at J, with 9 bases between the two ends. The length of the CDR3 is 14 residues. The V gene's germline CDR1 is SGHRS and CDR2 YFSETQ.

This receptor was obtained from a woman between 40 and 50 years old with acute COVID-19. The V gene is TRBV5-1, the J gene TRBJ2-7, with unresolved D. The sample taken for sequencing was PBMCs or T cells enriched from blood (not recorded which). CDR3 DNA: TGCGCCAGCAGCTTGGGGGCGTCCACCTACGAGCAGTACTTC. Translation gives CASSLGASTYEQYF.